The rows below give T cell receptor beta chains drawn from one sample of a study of preoperative IRX-2 immunotherapy in early breast cancer. TCRdb's table, derived via immunoSEQ multiplex PCR, lists solely in-frame clones and lacks some. The top ten hold under 2.5% of the sample, which has about 98,000 clones, around 86% seen once. The sequencing used tumor tissue, collected after IRX-2 immunotherapy. Receptors were obtained from a human donor with breast cancer. Both conserved end residues are part of each CDR3. D genes are given only for firm matches. The size entry is marked missing in some rows and otherwise reads once, few, many or a size class.

V gene	J gene	clone size	D gene	CDR3 protein	CDR3 DNA
TRBV15	TRBJ2-7	-	TRBD1	CATSGQGNHSYEQYF	TGTGCCACCAGCGGACAGGGGAACCACTCCTACGAGCAGTACTTC
TRBV29-1	TRBJ1-2	-	-	CSVNRGRANYGYTF	TGCAGCGTCAATCGTGGGAGAGCTAACTATGGCTACACCTTC
TRBV6-8	TRBJ2-1	once	-	CASSYTEENEQFF	TGTGCCAGCAGTTACACGGAGGAGAATGAGCAGTTCTTC
TRBV11-3	TRBJ2-7	-	TRBD1	CASSSQGAPYEQYF	TGTGCCAGCAGCTCCCAGGGGGCTCCCTACGAGCAGTACTTC
TRBV29-1	TRBJ1-2	-	-	CSGADGDYGYTF	TGCAGCGGGGCGGACGGAGACTATGGCTACACCTTC
TRBV15	TRBJ1-2	-	TRBD1	CATSRRGQGLSYGYTF	TGTGCCACCAGCAGGAGGGGACAGGGCCTTTCGTATGGCTACACCTTC
TRBV18	TRBJ1-1	-	-	CASSPGSGATEAFF	TGTGCCAGCTCACCAGGTTCAGGGGCGACTGAAGCTTTCTTT
TRBV30	TRBJ1-4	-	-	CAWSAGEAGKLFF	TGTGCCTGGAGTGCCGGAGAGGCGGGGAAACTGTTTTTT
TRBV6-8	TRBJ1-2	-	-	CASSGRGDNYGYTF	TGTGCCAGCAGTGGGCGTGGGGATAACTATGGCTACACCTTC
TRBV7-7	TRBJ1-1	-	-	CASSLVQGLRGDTEAFF	TGTGCCAGCAGCTTAGTACAGGGCCTTCGTGGGGACACTGAAGCTTTCTTT
TRBV30	TRBJ2-1	-	TRBD1	CAGGTGGYNEQFF	TGTGCCGGAGGGACAGGGGGATACAATGAGCAGTTCTTC
TRBV6-8	TRBJ1-3	-	-	CASSVPWGGMGNTIYF	TGTGCCAGCAGTGTTCCCTGGGGGGGCATGGGAAACACCATATATTTT
TRBV6-8	TRBJ2-5	once	-	CASSYSNRQETQYF	TGTGCCAGCAGTTACTCTAATCGGCAAGAGACCCAGTACTTC
TRBV18	TRBJ2-6	-	-	CASSPPSVLLSGANVLTF	TGTGCCAGCTCACCACCTTCAGTACTCCTCTCTGGGGCCAACGTCCTGACTTTC
TRBV10-1	TRBJ1-5	once	-	CASSDGDQPQHF	TGCGCCAGCAGTGACGGGGATCAGCCCCAGCATTTT
TRBV11-3	TRBJ2-2	few	-	CASSPPPRLVKRNTGELFF	TGTGCCAGCAGCCCTCCCCCCCGACTAGTAAAACGGAACACCGGGGAGCTGTTTTTT
TRBV6-8	TRBJ1-1	-	TRBD1	CASSSDRVGEAFF	TGTGCCAGCAGTTCGGACAGGGTCGGTGAAGCTTTCTTT
TRBV10-2	TRBJ2-1	-	-	CASGPYIGYEQFF	TGCGCCAGCGGCCCCTACATAGGGTATGAGCAGTTCTTC
TRBV11-3	TRBJ1-2	-	-	CASSLGGSGARGKGYTF	TGTGCCAGCAGCTTAGGTGGATCCGGGGCGCGGGGGAAGGGCTACACCTTC
TRBV7-3	TRBJ1-1	-	-	CASSLTANTEAFF	TGTGCCAGCAGCTTAACGGCCAACACTGAAGCTTTCTTT
TRBV6-8	TRBJ1-6	-	-	CATHGVDYSPLHF	TGTGCCACCCACGGGGTAGATTATTCACCCCTCCACTTT
TRBV30	TRBJ2-1	-	-	CAWSGGTGNSYNEQFF	TGTGCCTGGAGTGGAGGGACTGGGAATAGCTACAATGAGCAGTTCTTC
TRBV19	TRBJ1-3	-	TRBD1	CASQRGPGNTIYF	TGTGCCAGCCAAAGGGGGCCTGGAAACACCATATATTTT
TRBV30	TRBJ1-3	once	-	CAWSGGKGNTIYF	TGTGCCTGGAGTGGAGGGAAAGGAAACACCATATATTTT
TRBV28	TRBJ1-5	-	-	CASSSLTALNQPQHF	TGTGCCAGCAGTTCTTTGACGGCTCTTAATCAGCCCCAGCATTTT
TRBV5-1	TRBJ2-7	once	TRBD2	CASSLGSTSDEQYF	TGCGCCAGCAGCTTGGGGTCGACTAGCGACGAGCAGTACTTC
TRBV19	TRBJ2-7	-	-	CASKPGPRGEQYF	TGTGCCAGTAAACCCGGGCCCAGGGGCGAGCAGTACTTC
TRBV14	TRBJ2-2	-	TRBD1	CASSRPGQGATGELFF	TGTGCCAGCAGCCGCCCGGGACAGGGGGCCACCGGGGAGCTGTTTTTT
TRBV28	TRBJ1-2	-	-	CASSLALGPLGHGYTF	TGTGCCAGCAGTTTAGCCTTGGGGCCCCTCGGACATGGCTACACCTTC
TRBV6-8	TRBJ1-1	-	TRBD1	CASSSWDRTLMNTEAFF	TGTGCCAGCAGTTCATGGGACAGGACCCTGATGAACACTGAAGCTTTCTTT
TRBV28	TRBJ2-2	-	-	CASSVQAGTGELFF	TGTGCCAGCAGTGTTCAAGCAGGGACCGGGGAGCTGTTTTTT
TRBV19	TRBJ1-2	-	-	CASSIGNFNYGYTF	TGTGCCAGTAGTATTGGTAACTTTAACTATGGCTACACCTTC
TRBV11-3	TRBJ1-5	-	TRBD1	CASSSAGTGNQPQHF	TGTGCCAGCAGCTCGGCCGGGACAGGCAATCAGCCCCAGCATTTT
TRBV6-8	TRBJ2-7	-	TRBD2	CASSYSSMTSGNYEQYF	TGTGCCAGCAGTTACTCATCGATGACTAGCGGGAACTACGAGCAGTACTTC
TRBV30	TRBJ2-7	-	-	CACLGWNYEQYF	TGTGCCTGCTTAGGGTGGAACTACGAGCAGTACTTC
TRBV28	TRBJ1-1	-	TRBD1	CAIAGGLNTEAFF	TGTGCCATCGCAGGGGGACTGAACACTGAAGCTTTCTTT
TRBV30	TRBJ1-2	once	-	CAWRTAGNYGYTF	TGTGCCTGGAGAACCGCAGGGAACTATGGCTACACCTTC
TRBV7-4	TRBJ2-1	-	-	CASSFLADNEQFF	TGTGCCAGCAGCTTCTTGGCCGACAATGAGCAGTTCTTC
TRBV5-1	TRBJ1-2	once	-	CASSLRDNNYGYTF	TGCGCCAGCAGCTTGCGAGACAATAACTATGGCTACACCTTC
TRBV7-2	TRBJ1-3	once	-	CASSLKGTGNTIYF	TGTGCCAGCAGCTTGAAAGGGACCGGAAACACCATATATTTT
TRBV19	TRBJ1-1	-	-	CASSVQGRGTEAFF	TGTGCCAGTAGTGTACAGGGAAGAGGCACTGAAGCTTTCTTT
TRBV14	TRBJ1-2	-	-	CASSVRGNYGYTF	TGTGCCAGCAGCGTGAGGGGGAACTATGGCTACACCTTC
TRBV5-1	TRBJ2-7	-	TRBD1	CASSLLTGGSYEQYF	TGCGCCAGCAGCTTGTTGACAGGGGGCTCCTACGAGCAGTACTTC
TRBV5-1	TRBJ1-1	-	TRBD1	CASSTGTVNTEAFF	TGCGCCAGCAGCACAGGGACAGTGAACACTGAAGCTTTCTTT
TRBV28	TRBJ1-3	-	-	CASSSPLDTIYF	TGTGCCAGCAGTTCGCCTTTGGACACCATATATTTT
TRBV5-1	TRBJ1-1	-	-	CASSPGDLENTEAFF	TGCGCCAGCAGCCCAGGAGACCTAGAGAACACTGAAGCTTTCTTT
TRBV15	TRBJ2-7	-	-	CATSRDRQGYEQYF	TGTGCCACCAGCAGAGATCGGCAGGGTTACGAGCAGTACTTC
TRBV11-3	TRBJ1-2	few	TRBD1	CASSLFKWGRTGLDGYTF	TGTGCCAGCAGCTTATTCAAATGGGGAAGGACAGGGCTCGATGGCTACACCTTC
TRBV15	TRBJ2-7	-	-	CATSRVDPWGDEQYF	TGTGCCACCAGCAGAGTGGATCCTTGGGGGGACGAGCAGTACTTC
TRBV6-8	TRBJ2-3	-	-	CASSYSVTDTQYF	TGTGCCAGCAGTTACAGTGTCACAGATACGCAGTATTTT
TRBV28	TRBJ1-3	few	-	CASSLGSSGNTIYF	TGTGCCAGCAGCTTGGGTAGCTCTGGAAACACCATATATTTT
TRBV15	TRBJ2-2	medium-sized	-	CATSRELTANTGELFF	TGTGCCACCAGCAGAGAACTCACAGCGAACACCGGGGAGCTGTTTTTT
TRBV7-7	TRBJ1-2	few	-	CASSPAGPLNYGYTF	TGTGCCAGCAGCCCCGCGGGACCGCTGAACTATGGCTACACCTTC
TRBV14	TRBJ2-2	-	-	CASSQGQGSHTGELFF	TGTGCCAGCAGCCAGGGGCAGGGATCCCACACCGGGGAGCTGTTTTTT
TRBV14	TRBJ2-1	-	-	CASRQWGNEQFF	TGTGCCAGCAGGCAGTGGGGGAATGAGCAGTTCTTC